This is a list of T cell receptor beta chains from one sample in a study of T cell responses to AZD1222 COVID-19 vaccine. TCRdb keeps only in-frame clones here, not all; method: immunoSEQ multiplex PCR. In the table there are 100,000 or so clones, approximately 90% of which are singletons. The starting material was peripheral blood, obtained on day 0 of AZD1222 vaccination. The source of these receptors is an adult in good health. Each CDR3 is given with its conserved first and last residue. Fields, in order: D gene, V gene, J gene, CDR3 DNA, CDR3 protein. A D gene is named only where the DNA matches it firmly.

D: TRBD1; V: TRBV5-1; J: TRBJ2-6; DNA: TGCGCCAGCAGCTTACAGGGGGCTTTGGGTTCTGGGGCCAACGTCCTGACTTTC; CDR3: CASSLQGALGSGANVLTF
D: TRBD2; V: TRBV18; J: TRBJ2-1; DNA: TGTGCCAGCTCACCACCTAGCGGGAGGGACAATGAGCAGTTCTTC; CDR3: CASSPPSGRDNEQFF
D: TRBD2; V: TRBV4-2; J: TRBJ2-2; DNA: TGTGCCAGCAGCCAAGGGACTAGCGGATCCACCGGGGAGCTGTTTTTT; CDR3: CASSQGTSGSTGELFF
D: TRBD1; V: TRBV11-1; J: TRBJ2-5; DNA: TGTGCCAGCAGCTTTACAGGGGAGGAGACCCAGTACTTC; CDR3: CASSFTGEETQYF
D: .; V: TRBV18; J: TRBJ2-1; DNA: TGTGCCAGCTCACCACTAGTACTCGGTGAGCAGTTCTTC; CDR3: CASSPLVLGEQFF
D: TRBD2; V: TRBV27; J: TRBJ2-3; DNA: TGTGCCAGCAGTTTACCCAGCGGGAGGTCAAAGAGAGGGACAGATACGCAGTATTTT; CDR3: CASSLPSGRSKRGTDTQYF
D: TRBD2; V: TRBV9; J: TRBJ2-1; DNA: TGTGCCAGCAGCGTTCGATTGACTAGCGGGAGTAGGGGAGACTACAATGAGCAGTTCTTC; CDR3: CASSVRLTSGSRGDYNEQFF
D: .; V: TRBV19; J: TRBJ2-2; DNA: TGTGCCAGTAGCCATCCTAGCAGGGACACCGGGGAGCTGTTTTTT; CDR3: CASSHPSRDTGELFF
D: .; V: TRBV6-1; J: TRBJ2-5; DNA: TGTGCCAGCAGTGAGGGGACAATGAAACAAGAGACCCAGTACTTC; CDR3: CASSEGTMKQETQYF
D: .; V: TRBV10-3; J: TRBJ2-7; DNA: TGTGCCATCAGTGACCAGGACGCCTTCTCCTACGAGCAGTACTTC; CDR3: CAISDQDAFSYEQYF
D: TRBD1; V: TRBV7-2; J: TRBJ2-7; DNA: TGTGCCAGCAGCTTAGTTAACAGGGGGATCTACGAGCAGTACTTC; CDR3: CASSLVNRGIYEQYF
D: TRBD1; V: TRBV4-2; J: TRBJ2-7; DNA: TGTGCCAGCAGCCAGACAGGGGGCTCCTACGAGCAGTACTTC; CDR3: CASSQTGGSYEQYF